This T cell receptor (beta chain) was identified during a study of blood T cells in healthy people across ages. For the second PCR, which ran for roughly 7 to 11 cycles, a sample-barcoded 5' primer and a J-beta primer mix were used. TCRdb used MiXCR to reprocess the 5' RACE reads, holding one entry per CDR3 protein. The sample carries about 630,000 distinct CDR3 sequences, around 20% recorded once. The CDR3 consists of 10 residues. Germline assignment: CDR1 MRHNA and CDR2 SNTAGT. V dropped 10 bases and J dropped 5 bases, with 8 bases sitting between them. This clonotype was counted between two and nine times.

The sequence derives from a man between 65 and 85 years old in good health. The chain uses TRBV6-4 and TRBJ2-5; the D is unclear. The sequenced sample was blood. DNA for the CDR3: TGTGCCAAGATTGATGAGACCCAGTACTTC. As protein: CAKIDETQYF.